This TCR beta chain was profiled in a study of technical replicates of blood from several donors. With 1 base clipped from V and 2 bases from J, the junction kept 12 bases outside the gene matches. The CDR3 consists of 17 residues. Per germline, CDR1 SGHRS and CDR2 YFSETQ. Repertoires were generated with immunoSEQ multiplex PCR, while TCRdb's copy carries only in-frame clones and drops some. Of approximately 76,000 clones listed, 80% to 90% are singletons. Specimen: PBMCs. The TCR originated in a human donor in good health. Some clones in this sample may be carry-over from other donors' samples. The J gene is TRBJ2-7, the V gene TRBV5-1, with 7 positions matching TRBD2. CDR3 coding DNA: TGCGCCAGCAGCTTGCTTAAAGGGACGGCGGGAGCCTACGAGCAGTACTTC. Protein sequence: CASSLLKGTAGAYEQYF.